This T cell receptor beta chain was identified in a study of T cell responses to AZD1222 COVID-19 vaccine. Study-level points and caveats: Unmutated regions of variants are reportedly targeted by nearly half of spike-specific TCRs. Sampled repertoires all dated from after the peak T cell response. It should be noted that donors were predominantly white British and more often female, and clonal diversity was possibly underestimated.

The germline gives CDR1 SGHVS, CDR2 FQNEAQ. With V trimmed by 5 bases and J by 2 bases, 9 bases remained unmatched. The CDR3 spans 15 residues. In regard to this clone: Its antigen is currently unknown.

Produced via immunoSEQ multiplex PCR; TCRdb's table is partial and in-frame only. The table records around 200,000 clones, 85% to 90% of them present only once. This chain joins TRBV7-8 and TRBJ2-7; 7 nucleotides line up with TRBD2. The TCR comes from an adult who received the AZD1222 COVID-19 vaccine. The input for sequencing was peripheral blood, taken 28 days after the second AZD1222 dose. Written as DNA, the CDR3 is TGTGCCAGCAGCCCGCCGAGCGGGGTCACCTACGAGCAGTACTTC. Residues: CASSPPSGVTYEQYF.